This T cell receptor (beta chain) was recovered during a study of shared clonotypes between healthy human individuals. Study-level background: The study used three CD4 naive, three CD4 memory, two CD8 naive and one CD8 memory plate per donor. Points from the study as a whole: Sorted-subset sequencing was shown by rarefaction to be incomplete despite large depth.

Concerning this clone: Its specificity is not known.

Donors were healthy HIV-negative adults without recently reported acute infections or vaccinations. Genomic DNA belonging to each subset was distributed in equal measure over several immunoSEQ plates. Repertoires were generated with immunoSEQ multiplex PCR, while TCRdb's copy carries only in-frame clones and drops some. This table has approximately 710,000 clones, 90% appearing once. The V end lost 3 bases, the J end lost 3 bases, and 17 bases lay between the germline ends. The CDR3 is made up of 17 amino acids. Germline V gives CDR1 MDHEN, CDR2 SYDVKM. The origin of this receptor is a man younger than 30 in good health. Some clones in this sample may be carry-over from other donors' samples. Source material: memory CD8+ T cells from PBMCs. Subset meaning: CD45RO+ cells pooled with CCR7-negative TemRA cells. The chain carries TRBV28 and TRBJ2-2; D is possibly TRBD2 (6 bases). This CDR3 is CASSFIFQEGHTGELFF. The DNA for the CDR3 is TGTGCCAGCAGTTTCATTTTTCAGGAGGGGCACACCGGGGAGCTGTTTTTT.